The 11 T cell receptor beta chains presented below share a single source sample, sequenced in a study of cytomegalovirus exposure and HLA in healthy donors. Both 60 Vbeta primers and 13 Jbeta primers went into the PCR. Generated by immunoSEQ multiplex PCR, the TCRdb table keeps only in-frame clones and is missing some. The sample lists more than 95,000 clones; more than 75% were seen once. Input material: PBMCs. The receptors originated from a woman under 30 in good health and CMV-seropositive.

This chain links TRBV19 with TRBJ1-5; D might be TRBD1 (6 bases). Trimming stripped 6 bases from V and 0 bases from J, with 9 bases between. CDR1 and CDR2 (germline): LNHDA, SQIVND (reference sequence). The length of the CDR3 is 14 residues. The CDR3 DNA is TGTGCCAGTAGACACAGGGATAGCAATCAGCCCCAGCATTTT. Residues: CASRHRDSNQPQHF.

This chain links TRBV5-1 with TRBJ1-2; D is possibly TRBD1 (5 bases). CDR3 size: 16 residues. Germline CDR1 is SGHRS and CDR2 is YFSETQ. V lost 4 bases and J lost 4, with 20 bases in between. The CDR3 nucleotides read TGCGCCAGCAGCACAGACCCAACCGCGGGGGGCTATGGCTACACCTTC. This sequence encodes CASSTDPTAGGYGYTF. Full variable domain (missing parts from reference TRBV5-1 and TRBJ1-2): KAGVTQTPRYLIKTRGQQVTLSCSPISGHRSVSWYQQTPGQGLQFLFEYFSETQRNKGNFPGRFSGRQFSNSRSEMNVSTLELGDSALYLCASSTDPTAGGYGYTFGSGTRLTVV.

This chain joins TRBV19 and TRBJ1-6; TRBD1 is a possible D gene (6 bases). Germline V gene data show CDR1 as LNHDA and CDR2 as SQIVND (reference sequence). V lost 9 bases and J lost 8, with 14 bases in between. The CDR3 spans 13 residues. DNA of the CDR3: TGTGCCAGCACCGATCAGGGGTATTCACCCCTCCACTTT. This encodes CASTDQGYSPLHF.

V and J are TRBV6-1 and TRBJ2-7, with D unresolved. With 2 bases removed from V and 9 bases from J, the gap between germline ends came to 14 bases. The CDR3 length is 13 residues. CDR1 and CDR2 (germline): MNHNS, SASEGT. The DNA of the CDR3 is TGTGCCAGCAGTGAAACACCGATACGAGGGCAGTACTTC. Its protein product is CASSETPIRGQYF.

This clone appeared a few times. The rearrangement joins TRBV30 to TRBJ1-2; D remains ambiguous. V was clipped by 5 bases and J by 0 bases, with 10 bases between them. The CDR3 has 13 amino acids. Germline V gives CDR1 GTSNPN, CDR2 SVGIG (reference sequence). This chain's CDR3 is CAWAPEANYGYTF. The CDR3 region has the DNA TGTGCCTGGGCCCCGGAGGCTAACTATGGCTACACCTTC.

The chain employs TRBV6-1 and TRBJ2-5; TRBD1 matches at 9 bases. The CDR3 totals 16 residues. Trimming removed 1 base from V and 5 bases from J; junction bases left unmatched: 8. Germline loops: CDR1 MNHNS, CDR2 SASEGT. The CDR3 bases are TGTGCCAGCAGTGAAGGGGATGGGACAGGGATGGAGACCCAGTACTTC. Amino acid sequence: CASSEGDGTGMETQYF.

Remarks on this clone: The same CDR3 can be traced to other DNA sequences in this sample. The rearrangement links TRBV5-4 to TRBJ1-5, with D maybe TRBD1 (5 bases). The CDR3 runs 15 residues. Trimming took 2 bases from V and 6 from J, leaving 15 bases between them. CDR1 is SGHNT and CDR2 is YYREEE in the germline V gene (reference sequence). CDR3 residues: CASSLDQGSGQPQHF. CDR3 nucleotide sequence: TGTGCCAGCAGCTTAGATCAGGGTTCAGGTCAGCCCCAGCATTTT.

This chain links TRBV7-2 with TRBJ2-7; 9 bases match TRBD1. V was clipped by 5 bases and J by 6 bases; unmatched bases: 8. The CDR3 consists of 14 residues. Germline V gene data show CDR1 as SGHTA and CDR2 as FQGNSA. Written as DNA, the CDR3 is TGTGCCAGCAGCCGTCCCGGGACAGGGTCCGAGCAGTACTTC. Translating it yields CASSRPGTGSEQYF. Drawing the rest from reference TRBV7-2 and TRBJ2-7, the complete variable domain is GAGVSQSPSNKVTEKGKDVELRCDPISGHTALYWYRQSLGQGLEFLIYFQGNSAPDKSGLPSDRFSAERTGGSVSTLTIQRTQQEDSAVYLCASSRPGTGSEQYFGPGTRLTVT.

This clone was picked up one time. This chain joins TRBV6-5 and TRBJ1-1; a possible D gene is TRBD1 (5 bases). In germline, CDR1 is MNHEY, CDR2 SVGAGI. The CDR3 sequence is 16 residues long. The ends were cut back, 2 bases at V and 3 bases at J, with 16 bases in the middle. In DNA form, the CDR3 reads TGTGCCAGCAGTTACCATCCTCAGGGAGGGGACACTGAAGCTTTCTTT. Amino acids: CASSYHPQGGDTEAFF.

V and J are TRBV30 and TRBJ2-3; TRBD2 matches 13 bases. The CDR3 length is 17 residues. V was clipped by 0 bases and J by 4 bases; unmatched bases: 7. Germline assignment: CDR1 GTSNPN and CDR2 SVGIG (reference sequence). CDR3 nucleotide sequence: TGTGCCTGGAGTGTACTCCGGACTAGCGGGAGATCAGATACGCAGTATTTT. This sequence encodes CAWSVLRTSGRSDTQYF.

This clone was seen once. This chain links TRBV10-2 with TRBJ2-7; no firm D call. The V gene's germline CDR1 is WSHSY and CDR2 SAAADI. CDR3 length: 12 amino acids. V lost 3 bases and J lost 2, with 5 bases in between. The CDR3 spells CASSDPTYEQYF. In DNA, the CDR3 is TGCGCCAGCAGTGACCCCACCTACGAGCAGTACTTC.